The 24 T cell receptor beta chains below come from one sample, sequenced in a study of OX40 agonist ivuxolimab in advanced cancers. Data came from immunoSEQ multiplex PCR; TCRdb stores just in-frame clones and leaves some out. The top ten hold approximately 0.8% of the sample, which has approximately 50,000 clones, 70% to 90% seen once. Sequences were derived from CD4+ or CD8+ T cells sorted from blood, sampled in a trial of the OX40 agonist ivuxolimab. The source is an adult with an advanced solid tumor such as melanoma, head and neck, liver or kidney cancer.

On this clone: The junction does not match germline at one end; this may be a read error. The chain joins TRBV2 to TRBJ2-3, with 11 bases that match TRBD2. The germline V gene encodes CDR1 SNHLY and CDR2 FYNNEI. The CDR3 consists of 19 residues. CDR3 loop: CASRAKWLAGGSSTDTRYF. The CDR3, as DNA: TGTGCCAGCAGGGCCAAGTGGCTAGCGGGAGGTAGTTCCACAGATACGCGGTATTTT.

V and J are TRBV13 and TRBJ2-3; TRBD2 is a possible D gene (5 bases). The V end lost 4 bases, the J end lost 0 bases, and 14 bases lay between the germline ends. The germline V gene encodes CDR1 PRHDT and CDR2 FYEKMQ (reference sequence). This CDR3 contains 16 residues. The CDR3 is CASSYSGRTSTDTQYF. Written as DNA, the CDR3 is TGTGCCAGCAGCTATTCGGGCAGGACTAGCACAGATACGCAGTATTTT.

This clone is a singleton in its sample. The rearrangement joins TRBV27 to TRBJ2-7; weak D call: TRBD2 (5 bases). V was pared by 4 bases and J by 3 bases, with 13 bases between. The CDR3 runs 14 residues. CDR1 MNHEY and CDR2 SMNVEV come from the germline V gene (reference sequence). This chain's CDR3 is CASSSPTRGYEQYF. CDR3 nucleotide sequence: TGTGCCAGCAGTTCCCCCACTAGAGGCTACGAGCAGTACTTC.

V gene TRBV5-1 combines with J gene TRBJ2-7, with 7 bases that match TRBD2. The CDR3 contains 15 residues. Germline CDR1 is SGHRS and CDR2 is YFSETQ. V lost 0 bases, J lost 0 bases, and 3 bases stayed unmatched. The CDR3 loop reads CASSLAAGSSYEQYF. CDR3 coding DNA: TGCGCCAGCAGCTTGGCAGCGGGATCCTCCTACGAGCAGTACTTC.

V usage is TRBV6-4 and J usage is TRBJ2-2; D gene ambiguous. CDR1 MRHNA and CDR2 SNTAGT come from the germline V gene. CDR3 length: 14 residues. V lost 3 bases and J 8 bases, leaving 13 bases between the germline ends. The CDR3 nucleotides read TGTGCCAGCAGTGAAGAGTCATGGTCGGGGGAGCTGTTTTTT. Translated: CASSEESWSGELFF.

This chain joins TRBV2 and TRBJ1-5; D is ambiguous. Trimming removed 7 bases at V and 1 base at J, with 8 bases between. The CDR3 length is 13 residues. Germline lookup yields CDR1 SNHLY and CDR2 FYNNEI. The CDR3: CASKFSSNQPQHF. The DNA of the CDR3 is TGTGCCAGCAAGTTCTCAAGCAATCAGCCCCAGCATTTT.

This chain joins TRBV4-2 and TRBJ2-3; 9 nucleotides agree with TRBD2. V gave up 2 bases and J gave up 2 bases; unmatched junction bases: 5. This CDR3 contains 16 residues. The germline V gene encodes CDR1 LGHNA and CDR2 YNFKEQ. CDR3 DNA: TGTGCCAGCAGCCAAACCCTAGCGGGGTTCACAGATACGCAGTATTTT. Amino acid sequence: CASSQTLAGFTDTQYF.

The chain links TRBV7-9 to TRBJ2-1, with 12 bases lining up with TRBD1. The trim removed 5 bases at V and 8 bases at J, leaving 13 bases unmatched. CDR3 length: 17 amino acids. The germline V gene encodes CDR1 SEHNR and CDR2 FQNEAQ (reference sequence). As DNA, the CDR3 is TGTGCCAGCAGCCCCGCCCTAGGGACAGGGGGCAGGGATGAGCAGTTCTTC. Translated: CASSPALGTGGRDEQFF.

The rearrangement joins TRBV13 to TRBJ1-4; D call uncertain. V lost 4 bases and J lost 7, with 10 bases in between. CDR1 PRHDT and CDR2 FYEKMQ come from the germline V gene (reference sequence). The CDR3 sequence is 13 residues long. The CDR3 DNA reads TGTGCCAGCAGCTCGCCCCGGGGTGAAAAACTGTTTTTT. This gives the protein CASSSPRGEKLFF. The full variable domain, rest sourced from reference TRBV13 and TRBJ1-4, is AAGVIQSPRHLIKEKRETATLKCYPIPRHDTVYWYQQGPGQDPQFLISFYEKMQSDKGSIPDRFSAQQFSDYHSELNMSSLELGDSALYFCASSSPRGEKLFFGSGTQLSVL.

The rearrangement uses TRBV5-5 and TRBJ2-1, with 9 bases identical to TRBD2. The germline V gene has CDR1 SGHKS and CDR2 YYEKEE (reference sequence). After removal of 3 bases from V and 5 bases from J, the junction contained 6 bases not matched to a gene. This CDR3 is 15 amino acids long. CDR3 bases: TGTGCCAGCAGCTCCACTAGCGGGCCCGACAATGAGCAGTTCTTC. It is translated as CASSSTSGPDNEQFF. The complete variable domain, with remaining parts taken from reference TRBV5-5 and TRBJ2-1, reads DAGVTQSPTHLIKTRGQQVTLRCSPISGHKSVSWYQQVLGQGPQFIFQYYEKEERGRGNFPDRFSARQFPNYSSELNVNALLLGDSALYLCASSSTSGPDNEQFFGPGTRLTVL.

This sequence joins TRBV7-2 and TRBJ2-7, with D perhaps matching TRBD2 (5 bases). The germline V and J ends were trimmed by 5 bases and 3 bases, with 8 bases remaining between them. Per germline, CDR1 SGHTA and CDR2 FQGNSA. This CDR3 has 12 amino acids. In DNA, the CDR3 is TGTGCCAGCAGCGCCGCGGGCTACGAGCAGTACTTC. Its translation: CASSAAGYEQYF.

V is TRBV29-1 and J is TRBJ2-1, with D perhaps TRBD1 or TRBD2 (6 bases each). Germline V gene sequence: CDR1 SQVTM, CDR2 ANQGSEA. Trimming took 6 bases from V and 12 from J, leaving 18 bases between them. The CDR3 loop spans 12 amino acids. The CDR3 sequence is CSVGGPRVGQFF. CDR3 coding DNA: TGCAGCGTGGGGGGCCCCCGCGTGGGGCAGTTCTTC.

The rearrangement joins TRBV11-1 to TRBJ2-1; D possibly matches TRBD1 or TRBD2 (5 bases each). The CDR3 totals 14 residues. Trimming shortened V by 3 bases and J by 7 bases, and 13 bases separated the two germline ends. Germline V gives CDR1 SGHAT, CDR2 FQDESV (reference sequence). In nucleotides, the CDR3 is TGTGCCAGCAGCTTGGGGACCTGGGGAAATGAGCAGTTCTTC. Translated: CASSLGTWGNEQFF.

This chain connects TRBV18 to TRBJ2-7; 8 bases fit TRBD1. CDR1 is KGHSH and CDR2 is LQKENI in the germline V gene. The CDR3 runs 15 residues. The ends lost 3 bases at V and 2 bases at J; junction bases unmatched: 6. The DNA for the CDR3 is TGTGCCAGCTCACCTCGACAGGGGTCGACCTACGAGCAGTACTTC. It codes for CASSPRQGSTYEQYF.

The chain joins TRBV7-2 to TRBJ2-7; D uncertain. Germline V lookup: CDR1 SGHTA, CDR2 FQGNSA. Trimming left V 5 bases short and J 0 bases short, with 2 bases between. CDR3 size: 11 residues. The CDR3 DNA reads as TGTGCCAGCAGCCTCTCCTACGAGCAGTACTTC. Translated, it gives CASSLSYEQYF.

The chain joins TRBV4-2 to TRBJ2-1, with 12 bases identical to TRBD2. CDR1 and CDR2 from the germline V gene are LGHNA and YNFKEQ. The CDR3 contains 18 residues. J lost 4 bases, V lost 4 bases, and 11 bases had no gene match. The DNA for the CDR3 is TGTGCCAGCAGCCCGGGCCTAGCGGGAGGGACCCTTTACAATGAGCAGTTCTTC. Translated: CASSPGLAGGTLYNEQFF.

V and J are TRBV7-6 and TRBJ1-1; D not resolved. The CDR3 length is 13 residues. Germline assignment: CDR1 SGHVS and CDR2 FNYEAQ. V was trimmed by 7 bases and J by 4 bases, leaving 13 bases between them. This chain's CDR3 is CASTPPGGTEAFF. DNA for the CDR3: TGTGCCAGCACCCCCCCGGGCGGCACTGAAGCTTTCTTT.

V is TRBV5-1 and J is TRBJ2-2, with D maybe TRBD2 (6 bases). The CDR3 is 16 amino acids. Trimming took 0 bases from V and 0 from J, leaving 9 bases between them. Germline V gene sequence: CDR1 SGHRS, CDR2 YFSETQ. The CDR3 loop is CASSLDGGTNTGELFF. The CDR3 DNA sequence: TGCGCCAGCAGCTTGGACGGGGGTACGAACACCGGGGAGCTGTTTTTT. Using reference TRBV5-1 and TRBJ2-2 for the parts outside the CDR3, the full variable domain is KAGVTQTPRYLIKTRGQQVTLSCSPISGHRSVSWYQQTPGQGLQFLFEYFSETQRNKGNFPGRFSGRQFSNSRSEMNVSTLELGDSALYLCASSLDGGTNTGELFFGEGSRLTVL.

This clone appeared once. The chain links TRBV19 to TRBJ2-3, with 7 bases matching TRBD1. There are 14 residues in the CDR3. V shed 7 bases and J 2 bases; nucleotides not matched to a gene: 6. The germline V gene has CDR1 LNHDA and CDR2 SQIVND (reference sequence). CDR3 sequence (DNA): TGTGCCAGTACGGACAGGCTCAACACAGATACGCAGTATTTT. It yields the protein CASTDRLNTDTQYF.

This chain uses TRBV5-1 with TRBJ2-5, with TRBD2 matching over 15 bases. This CDR3 spans 19 amino acids. V shed 5 bases, J shed 2 bases, and the junction held 13 bases outside the gene matches. Germline CDR1 is SGHRS and CDR2 is YFSETQ. Here the CDR3 DNA reads TGCGCCAGCAGTGGATCTCTGGGACTAGCGGGAGGAACTCAAGAGACCCAGTACTTC. Translating it yields CASSGSLGLAGGTQETQYF.

V gene TRBV5-1 combines with J gene TRBJ1-5, with TRBD1 as a possible D gene (6 bases). This CDR3 region has 14 residues. V lost 2 bases to trimming and J lost 7 bases, with 13 bases between them. From germline, CDR1 is SGHRS and CDR2 YFSETQ. The CDR3 coding sequence is TGCGCCAGCAGCTTAGGGGGGGCGCGGCAGCCCCAGCATTTT. Amino acid sequence: CASSLGGARQPQHF.

The gene calls are TRBV27 and TRBJ2-1; the match to TRBD1 covers 8 bases. Germline CDR1 and CDR2: MNHEY and SMNVEV (reference sequence). J lost 5 bases, V lost 2 bases, and 5 bases had no gene match. The CDR3 extends over 15 amino acids. Here the CDR3 DNA reads TGTGCCAGCAGTTTACAGGGGGCGCGGCACAATGAGCAGTTCTTC. Its translation: CASSLQGARHNEQFF.

This clone was counted a few times. V usage is TRBV9 and J usage is TRBJ2-7, with D perhaps matching TRBD1 or TRBD2 (6 bases each). The CDR3 covers 15 residues. Germline loops: CDR1 SGDLS, CDR2 YYNGEE. Trimming stripped 0 bases from V and 3 bases from J, with 13 bases between. CDR3 sequence (DNA): TGTGCCAGCAGCGTAGCGACAGGACTACACTACGAGCAGTACTTC. It codes for CASSVATGLHYEQYF.

The rearrangement uses TRBV28 and TRBJ2-3, with D perhaps matching TRBD1 or TRBD2 (5 bases each). The CDR3 is 15 residues long. The V end was cut by 4 bases, the J end by 1 base, with 12 bases between. Germline V gene data show CDR1 as MDHEN and CDR2 as SYDVKM. CDR3 protein: CASSSPGRGTDTQYF. DNA of the CDR3: TGTGCCAGCAGTTCGCCGGGACGGGGCACAGATACGCAGTATTTT.